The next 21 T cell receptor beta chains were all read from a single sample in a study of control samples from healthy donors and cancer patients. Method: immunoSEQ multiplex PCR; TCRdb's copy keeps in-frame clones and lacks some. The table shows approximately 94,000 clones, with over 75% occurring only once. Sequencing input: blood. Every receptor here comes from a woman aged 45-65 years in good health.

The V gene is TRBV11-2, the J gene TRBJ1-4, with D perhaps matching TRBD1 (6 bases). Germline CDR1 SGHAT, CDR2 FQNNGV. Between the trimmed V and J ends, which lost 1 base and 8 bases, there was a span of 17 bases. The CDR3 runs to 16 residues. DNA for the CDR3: TGTGCCAGCAGCTTAGGAGGGGCCCCCCAGGGGGAAAAACTGTTTTTT. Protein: CASSLGGAPQGEKLFF. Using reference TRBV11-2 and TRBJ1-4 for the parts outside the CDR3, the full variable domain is EAGVAQSPRYKIIEKRQSVAFWCNPISGHATLYWYQQILGQGPKLLIQFQNNGVVDDSQLPKDRFSAERLKGVDSTLKIQPAKLEDSAVYLCASSLGGAPQGEKLFFGSGTQLSVL.

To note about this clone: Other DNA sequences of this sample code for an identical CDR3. The CDR3 nucleotides read TGTGCCAGCAGTGATCCCGGGACAGGCTCCTATGGCTACACCTTC. Translating gives CASSDPGTGSYGYTF. This chain connects TRBV6-2 or TRBV6-3 to TRBJ1-2, with TRBD1 identical over 8 bases. Germline values: CDR1 MNHEY, CDR2 SVGEGT. Trimming removed 5 bases from V and 4 bases from J; junction bases left unmatched: 9. The CDR3 is made up of 15 amino acids.

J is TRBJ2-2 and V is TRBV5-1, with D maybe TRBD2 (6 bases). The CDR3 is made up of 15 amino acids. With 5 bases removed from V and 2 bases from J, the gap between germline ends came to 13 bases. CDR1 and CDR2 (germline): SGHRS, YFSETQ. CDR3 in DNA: TGCGCCAGCAGTTCGGCGGGATCTAACACCGGGGAGCTGTTTTTT. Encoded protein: CASSSAGSNTGELFF.

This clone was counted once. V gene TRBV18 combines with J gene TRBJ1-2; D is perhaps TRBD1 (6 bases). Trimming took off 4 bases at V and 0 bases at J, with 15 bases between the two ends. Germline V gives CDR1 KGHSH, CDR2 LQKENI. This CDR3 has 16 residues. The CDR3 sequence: CASSLGGQQANYGYTF. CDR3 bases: TGTGCCAGCTCACTGGGCGGACAGCAAGCTAACTATGGCTACACCTTC.

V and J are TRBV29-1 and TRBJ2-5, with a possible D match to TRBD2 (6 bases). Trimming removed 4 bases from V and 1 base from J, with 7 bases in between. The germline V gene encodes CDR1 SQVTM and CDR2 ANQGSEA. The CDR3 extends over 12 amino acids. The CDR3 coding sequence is TGCAGCGTTGCTAGCGCCCAAGAGACCCAGTACTTC. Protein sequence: CSVASAQETQYF.

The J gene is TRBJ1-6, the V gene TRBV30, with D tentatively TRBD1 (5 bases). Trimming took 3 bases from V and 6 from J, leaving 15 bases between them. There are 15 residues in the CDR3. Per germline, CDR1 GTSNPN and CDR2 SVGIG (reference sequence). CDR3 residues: CAWSAGGNLNSPLHF. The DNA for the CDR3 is TGTGCCTGGAGCGCGGGGGGAAATCTTAATTCACCCCTCCACTTT.

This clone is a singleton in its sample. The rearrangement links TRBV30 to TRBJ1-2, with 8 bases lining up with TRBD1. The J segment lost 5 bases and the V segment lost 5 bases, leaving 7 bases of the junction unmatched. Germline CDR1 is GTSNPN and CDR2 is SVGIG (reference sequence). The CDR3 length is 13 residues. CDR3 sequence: CAWGQGVGYGYTF. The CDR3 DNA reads TGTGCCTGGGGACAGGGAGTGGGGTATGGCTACACCTTC.

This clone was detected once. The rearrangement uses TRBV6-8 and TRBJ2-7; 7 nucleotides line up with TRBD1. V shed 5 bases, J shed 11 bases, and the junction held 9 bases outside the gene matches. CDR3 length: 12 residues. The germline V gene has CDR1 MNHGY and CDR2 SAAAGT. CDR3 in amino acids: CASSPRDSREYV. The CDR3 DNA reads TGTGCCAGCAGTCCCCGGGACAGCCGGGAGTACGTC.

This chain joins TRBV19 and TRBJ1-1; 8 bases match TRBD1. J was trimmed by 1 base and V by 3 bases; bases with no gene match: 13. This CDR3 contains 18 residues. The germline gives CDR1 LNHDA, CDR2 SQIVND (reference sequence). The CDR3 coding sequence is TGTGCCAGTAGTATGGGGTATGGCGCAGGGGGCAAGAACACTGAAGCTTTCTTT. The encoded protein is CASSMGYGAGGKNTEAFF.

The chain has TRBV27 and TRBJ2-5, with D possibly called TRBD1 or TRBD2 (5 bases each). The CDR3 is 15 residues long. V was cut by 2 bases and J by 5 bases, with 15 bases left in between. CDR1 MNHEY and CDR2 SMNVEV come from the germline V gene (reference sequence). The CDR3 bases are TGTGCCAGCAGTTTAAACCCGGGGACGGCGGAGACCCAGTACTTC. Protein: CASSLNPGTAETQYF.

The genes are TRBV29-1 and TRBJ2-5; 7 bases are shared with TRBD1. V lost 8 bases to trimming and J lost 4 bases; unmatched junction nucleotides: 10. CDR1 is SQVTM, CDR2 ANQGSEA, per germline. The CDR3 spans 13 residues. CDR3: CSLSGQPVETQYF. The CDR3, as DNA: TGCAGCCTTTCGGGACAGCCGGTAGAGACCCAGTACTTC.

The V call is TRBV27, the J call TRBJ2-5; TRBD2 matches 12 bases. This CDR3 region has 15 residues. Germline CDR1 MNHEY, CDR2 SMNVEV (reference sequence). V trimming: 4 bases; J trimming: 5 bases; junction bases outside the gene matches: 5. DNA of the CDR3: TGTGCCAGCAGTTCCGACGGACTAGCGGGGGAGACCCAGTACTTC. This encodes CASSSDGLAGETQYF.

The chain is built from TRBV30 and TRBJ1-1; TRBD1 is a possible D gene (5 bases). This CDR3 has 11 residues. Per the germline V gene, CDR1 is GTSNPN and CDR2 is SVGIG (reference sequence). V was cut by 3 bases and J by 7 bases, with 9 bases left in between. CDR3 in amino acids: CAWSRQIEAFF. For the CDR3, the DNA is TGTGCCTGGAGCCGACAGATTGAAGCTTTCTTT.

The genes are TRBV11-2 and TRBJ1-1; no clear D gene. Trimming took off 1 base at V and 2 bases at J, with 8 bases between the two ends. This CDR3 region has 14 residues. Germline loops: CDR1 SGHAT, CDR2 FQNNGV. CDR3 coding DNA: TGTGCCAGCAGCTTAGCGTCAGATAACACTGAAGCTTTCTTT. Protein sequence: CASSLASDNTEAFF.

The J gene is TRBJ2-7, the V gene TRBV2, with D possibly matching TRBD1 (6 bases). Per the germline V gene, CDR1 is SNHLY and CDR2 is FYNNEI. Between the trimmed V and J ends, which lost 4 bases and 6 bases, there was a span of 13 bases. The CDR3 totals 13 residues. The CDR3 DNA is TGTGCCAGCAGTGTAAACAGGGCGACCGAGCAGTACTTC. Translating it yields CASSVNRATEQYF.

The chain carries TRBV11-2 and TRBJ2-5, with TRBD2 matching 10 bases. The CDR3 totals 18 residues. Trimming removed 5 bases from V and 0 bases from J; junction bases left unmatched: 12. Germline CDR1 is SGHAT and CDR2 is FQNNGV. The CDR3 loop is CASSPRLAGFTNQETQYF. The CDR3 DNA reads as TGTGCCAGCAGCCCCAGACTAGCGGGTTTCACCAACCAAGAGACCCAGTACTTC.

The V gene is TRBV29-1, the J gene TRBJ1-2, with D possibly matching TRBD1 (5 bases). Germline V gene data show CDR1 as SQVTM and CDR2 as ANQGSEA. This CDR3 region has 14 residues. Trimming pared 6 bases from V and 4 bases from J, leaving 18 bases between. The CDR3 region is CSVSSGTVGYGYTF. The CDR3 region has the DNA TGCAGCGTAAGTTCCGGGACGGTCGGCTATGGCTACACCTTC.

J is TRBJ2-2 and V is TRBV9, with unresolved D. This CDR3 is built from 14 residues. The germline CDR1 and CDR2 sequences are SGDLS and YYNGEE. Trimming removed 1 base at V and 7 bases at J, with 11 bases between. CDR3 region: CASSVPSLGGELFF. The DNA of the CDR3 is TGTGCCAGCAGCGTACCCTCCCTCGGCGGGGAGCTGTTTTTT.

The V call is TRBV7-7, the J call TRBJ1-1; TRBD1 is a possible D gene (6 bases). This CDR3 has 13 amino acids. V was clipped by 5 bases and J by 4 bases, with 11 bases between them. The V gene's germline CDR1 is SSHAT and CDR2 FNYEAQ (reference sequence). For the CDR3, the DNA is TGTGCCAGCAGCCTAACCAGGGGCACTGAAGCTTTCTTT. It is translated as CASSLTRGTEAFF.

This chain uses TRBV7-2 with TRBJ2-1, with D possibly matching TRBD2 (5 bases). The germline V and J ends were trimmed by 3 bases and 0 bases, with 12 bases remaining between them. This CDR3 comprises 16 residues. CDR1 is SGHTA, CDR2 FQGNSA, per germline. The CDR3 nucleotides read TGTGCCAGCAGCTTTCGCGGGCGTAGCTCCTACAATGAGCAGTTCTTC. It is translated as CASSFRGRSSYNEQFF.

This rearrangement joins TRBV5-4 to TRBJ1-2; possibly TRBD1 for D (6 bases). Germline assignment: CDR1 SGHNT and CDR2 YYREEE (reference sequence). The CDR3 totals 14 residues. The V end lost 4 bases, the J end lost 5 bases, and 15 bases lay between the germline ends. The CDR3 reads CASSTDRSGYGYTF. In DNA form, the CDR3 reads TGTGCCAGCAGCACTGACAGGTCGGGGTATGGCTACACCTTC.